These 28 T cell receptor beta chains were sequenced from one sample in a study of blood T cell repertoires in COVID-19. Libraries were prepared by immunoSEQ multiplex PCR; TCRdb keeps only in-frame clonotypes and omits some of them. The sample holds some 140,000 clones; more than 65% are singletons and the top ten take 10% to 15%. Input material: peripheral blood. The receptor set was obtained from a man older than 75 with acute or convalescent COVID-19.

In its sample, this clone was seen once. The V gene is TRBV11-2, the J gene TRBJ2-2; the match to TRBD2 covers 10 bases. This CDR3 has 15 amino acids. Germline CDR1 reads SGHAT; CDR2 reads FQNNGV. V lost 1 base and J lost 10; bases outside the gene matches: 6. Here the CDR3 reads CASSLGAGGPAELFF. DNA for the CDR3: TGTGCCAGCAGCTTAGGAGCGGGGGGGCCTGCGGAGCTGTTTTTT. Supplemented by reference TRBV11-2 and TRBJ2-2, the full variable domain reads EAGVAQSPRYKIIEKRQSVAFWCNPISGHATLYWYQQILGQGPKLLIQFQNNGVVDDSQLPKDRFSAERLKGVDSTLKIQPAKLEDSAVYLCASSLGAGGPAELFFGEGSRLTVL.

The chain combines TRBV19 with TRBJ2-3; D perhaps matches TRBD2 (5 bases). Per the germline V gene, CDR1 is LNHDA and CDR2 is SQIVND (reference sequence). CDR3 length: 14 amino acids. Trimming left V 5 bases short and J 4 bases short, with 13 bases between. The CDR3 protein is CASSFRGRADTQYF. The CDR3 DNA is TGTGCCAGTAGTTTTCGAGGGCGGGCAGATACGCAGTATTTT.

V usage is TRBV7-6 and J usage is TRBJ1-5; D unclear. Germline values: CDR1 SGHVS, CDR2 FNYEAQ. The CDR3 runs to 17 residues. The germline V and J ends were trimmed by 2 bases and 3 bases, with 17 bases remaining between them. The CDR3 DNA follows: TGTGCCAGCAGCTTAATCCCGCTTGCGGGGTCCAATCAGCCCCAGCATTTT. Encoded protein: CASSLIPLAGSNQPQHF.

About this clone: At one boundary the junction diverges from the germline segment, which might be a read error. The gene calls are TRBV4-1 and TRBJ2-7, with 8 bases identical to TRBD2. The CDR3 loop spans 15 amino acids. Germline assignment: CDR1 MGHRA and CDR2 YSYEKL. Written as DNA, the CDR3 is TGCGCCAGCAGTCAAGCGGGGGTTGAAGACTACGAGCAGTACTTC. It encodes CASSQAGVEDYEQYF.

This clone was recorded a few times. V usage is TRBV7-3 and J usage is TRBJ1-2; 9 nucleotides match TRBD1. The CDR3 spans 13 residues. Per germline, CDR1 SGHTA and CDR2 FQGTGA. V lost 4 bases to trimming and J lost 6 bases; unmatched junction nucleotides: 3. The CDR3: CASSSRTGDGYTF. As DNA, the CDR3 is TGTGCCAGCAGCTCGAGGACAGGGGATGGCTACACCTTC.

V and J are TRBV11-2 and TRBJ2-1; D is unresolved. The germline CDR1 and CDR2 sequences are SGHAT and FQNNGV. This CDR3 spans 15 amino acids. V was cut by 5 bases and J by 3 bases, with 14 bases left in between. In DNA, the CDR3 is TGTGCCAGCAGCCCCGCCTCCACTAACTACAATGAGCAGTTCTTC. Residues: CASSPASTNYNEQFF. The variable domain in full, with the rest retrieved from reference TRBV11-2 and TRBJ2-1, is EAGVAQSPRYKIIEKRQSVAFWCNPISGHATLYWYQQILGQGPKLLIQFQNNGVVDDSQLPKDRFSAERLKGVDSTLKIQPAKLEDSAVYLCASSPASTNYNEQFFGPGTRLTVL.

The chain carries TRBV7-3 and TRBJ2-3; 8 nucleotides agree with TRBD1. The V segment lost 5 bases and the J segment 6 bases; nucleotides outside the gene matches: 7. The CDR3 consists of 14 residues. Germline lookup yields CDR1 SGHTA and CDR2 FQGTGA. This chain's CDR3 is CASSPGTGGDTQYF. CDR3 DNA: TGTGCCAGCAGCCCCGGGACAGGTGGTGATACGCAGTATTTT.

This clone turned up a few times. The J gene is TRBJ2-2, the V gene TRBV11-3; possible D gene TRBD2, 6 bases. V was shortened by 5 bases and J by 4 bases, with 11 bases between the two germline ends. The CDR3 spans 14 residues. Germline loops: CDR1 SGHNT, CDR2 YENEEA. The CDR3 DNA follows: TGTGCCAGCAGCCCTAGAGCGGGCACCGGGGAGCTGTTTTTT. Residues: CASSPRAGTGELFF.

The rearrangement uses TRBV29-1 and TRBJ1-1, with no clear D. The CDR3 has 13 amino acids. Trimming took 7 bases from V and 0 from J, leaving 12 bases between them. From germline, CDR1 is SQVTM and CDR2 ANQGSEA. CDR3 loop: CSALPHMNTEAFF. In nucleotides, the CDR3 is TGCAGCGCCCTCCCTCACATGAACACTGAAGCTTTCTTT.

The sample holds a few counts of this clone. The V gene is TRBV6-1, the J gene TRBJ1-5; D is unresolved. Germline V gene lookup returns CDR1 MNHNS and CDR2 SASEGT. V was pared by 0 bases and J by 7 bases, with 13 bases between. CDR3 length: 15 amino acids. The CDR3 loop reads CASSEALRGKQPQHF. CDR3 coding DNA: TGTGCCAGCAGTGAAGCGCTTCGGGGAAAACAGCCCCAGCATTTT.

This clone has a count of ten or more. The chain is built from TRBV6-2 or TRBV6-3 and TRBJ2-7, with a weak D call TRBD1 (5 bases). The V gene lost 5 bases and the J gene lost 5 bases, with 28 bases spanning the gap. Germline CDR1 reads MNHEY; CDR2 reads SVGEGT. The CDR3 extends over 18 amino acids. In DNA, the CDR3 is TGTGCCAGCAGTCAACGTAGGGCCCCGGCAGGGAAGTCTAACGAGCAGTACTTC. It yields the protein CASSQRRAPAGKSNEQYF.

V is TRBV25-1 and J is TRBJ1-2; weak D call: TRBD1 (5 bases). Germline CDR1 MGHDK, CDR2 SYGVNS. The V gene lost 5 bases and the J gene lost 7 bases, with 17 bases spanning the gap. The CDR3 totals 14 residues. CDR3 amino acids: CASSLGQGGSGYTF. The DNA of the CDR3 is TGTGCCAGCAGTCTTGGCCAGGGAGGAAGTGGCTACACCTTC.

The chain joins TRBV19 to TRBJ1-1; 7 nucleotides agree with TRBD1. Trimming at V came to 3 bases and at J to 11 bases, leaving 21 bases not matched to a gene. The CDR3 covers 17 residues. Germline CDR1 LNHDA, CDR2 SQIVND (reference sequence). CDR3 in amino acids: CASSIISGRTGGSTAFF. In DNA, the CDR3 is TGTGCCAGTAGTATTATTTCGGGGAGGACAGGAGGGTCGACGGCTTTCTTT.

About this clone itself: Given a much more abundant clone one base away, this may be a read error. The rearrangement uses TRBV7-2 and TRBJ2-7, with 9 positions matching TRBD1. V lost 5 bases and J lost 3; bases outside the gene matches: 2. Germline V gene data show CDR1 as SGHTA and CDR2 as FQGNSA. The CDR3 has 13 residues. CDR3 nucleotides: TGTGCCAGCAGCCGGGACAGGGACTACGAGCAGTACTTC. Its translation: CASSRDRDYEQYF.

This clone was counted once. The genes are TRBV15 and TRBJ2-7; D is ambiguous. Trimming shortened V by 0 bases and J by 0 bases, and 9 bases separated the two germline ends. Germline assignment: CDR1 LNHNV and CDR2 YYDKDF (reference sequence). There are 15 residues in the CDR3. This chain's CDR3 is CATSRDGTVSYEQYF. The CDR3 DNA follows: TGTGCCACCAGCAGAGATGGTACAGTCTCCTACGAGCAGTACTTC.

This clone has only a few counts. The V and J genes are TRBV24-1 and TRBJ2-3; TRBD1 aligns across 9 bases. Looked up from germline, CDR1 is KGHDR and CDR2 is SFDVKD. Trimming took 2 bases from V and 6 from J; bases not matched to a gene: 8. The CDR3 totals 16 residues. The CDR3 reads CATSDSPGQGSDTQYF. The CDR3 nucleotides read TGTGCCACCAGTGATTCTCCGGGACAGGGTTCGGATACGCAGTATTTT.

The J gene is TRBJ2-2, the V gene TRBV23-1, with D possibly TRBD2 on 6 matching bases. TRBV23-1 is an ORF for which the function is uncertain. Trimming removed 4 bases from V and 2 bases from J, with 17 bases in between. The CDR3 length is 17 residues. DNA for the CDR3: TGCGCCAGCAGTCCGCACCTACCGGGGGTAAACACCGGGGAGCTGTTTTTT. It specifies CASSPHLPGVNTGELFF.

This chain links TRBV19 with TRBJ1-4; D is uncertain. The CDR3 length is 19 residues. V gave up 4 bases and J gave up 0 bases, with 21 bases separating them. Germline assignment: CDR1 LNHDA and CDR2 SQIVND (reference sequence). CDR3 protein: CASSNSPVGREPTNEKLFF. CDR3 nucleotide sequence: TGTGCCAGTAGTAATAGCCCCGTGGGGAGAGAACCAACTAATGAAAAACTGTTTTTT.

This chain joins TRBV28 and TRBJ2-7; 8 nucleotides line up with TRBD1. Germline CDR1 is MDHEN and CDR2 is SYDVKM. The CDR3 runs 16 residues. V shed 6 bases, J shed 0 bases, and the junction held 10 bases outside the gene matches. CDR3 coding DNA: TGTGCCAGCAGCGCGACAGGGGCCCGAGGCTCCTACGAGCAGTACTTC. Translation gives CASSATGARGSYEQYF.

The rearrangement links TRBV12-3 or TRBV12-4 to TRBJ2-5; 9 nucleotides line up with TRBD2. Trimming at V came to 7 bases and at J to 3 bases, leaving 3 bases not matched to a gene. There are 13 residues in the CDR3. CDR3 nucleotides: TGTGCCAGCACCGTAGCGGGGGAAGAGACCCAGTACTTC. It codes for CASTVAGEETQYF.

This clone is a singleton in its sample. The DNA for the CDR3 is TGTGCCAGTAGACCGGGACTAGGCTATAGCACAGATACGCAGTATTTT. It codes for CASRPGLGYSTDTQYF. The chain carries TRBV19 and TRBJ2-3, with 8 bases aligning to TRBD2. CDR3 length: 16 amino acids. The junction had 8 bases not matched to a gene; V was cut back by 6 bases and J by 0 bases. Germline loops: CDR1 LNHDA, CDR2 SQIVND (reference sequence).

V gene TRBV5-5 combines with J gene TRBJ1-4; TRBD1 matches 8 bases. The trim removed 3 bases at V and 8 bases at J, leaving 12 bases unmatched. Germline CDR1 is SGHKS and CDR2 is YYEKEE (reference sequence). The CDR3 has 16 amino acids. CDR3 coding DNA: TGTGCCAGCAGCTCCAGAGCCCAGGGGGCGCAGGAAAAACTGTTTTTT. It codes for CASSSRAQGAQEKLFF.

The rearrangement uses TRBV6-2 or TRBV6-3 and TRBJ2-5; 7 bases are a match to TRBD2. J lost 5 bases, V lost 5 bases, and 5 bases had no gene match. The CDR3 length is 13 residues. CDR1 is MNHEY, CDR2 SVGEGT, per germline. CDR3 region: CASSRSGAETQYF. In DNA form, the CDR3 reads TGTGCCAGCAGTAGAAGCGGGGCGGAGACCCAGTACTTC.

The V and J genes are TRBV7-6 and TRBJ2-2; D ambiguous. This CDR3 contains 15 residues. The germline V gene has CDR1 SGHVS and CDR2 FNYEAQ. Trimming removed 3 bases from V and 4 bases from J, with 12 bases in between. DNA of the CDR3: TGTGCCAGCAGCTTGGGCACCTCCTCCACCGGGGAGCTGTTTTTT. Translated: CASSLGTSSTGELFF.

The chain uses TRBV5-8 and TRBJ2-2; 8 bases align to TRBD1. With V trimmed by 4 bases and J by 1 base, 6 bases remained unmatched. The CDR3 runs 16 residues. Germline V gene data show CDR1 as SGHTS and CDR2 as YDEGEE. CDR3 sequence reads: CASSRTGGWNTGELFF. The CDR3, as DNA: TGTGCCAGCAGCAGAACAGGGGGATGGAACACCGGGGAGCTGTTTTTT.

The J gene is TRBJ2-2, the V gene TRBV11-2; no clear D gene. CDR3 length equals 11 residues. Looked up from germline, CDR1 is SGHAT and CDR2 is FQNNGV. Trimming removed 7 bases from V and 6 bases from J, with 6 bases in between. The CDR3 spells CASTTAGELFF. As DNA, the CDR3 is TGTGCCAGCACCACTGCCGGGGAGCTGTTTTTT.

This clone was seen a handful of times. This chain's CDR3 is CASSPLRSGNEQFF. The CDR3 DNA sequence: TGTGCCAGCTCACCACTTAGATCCGGCAATGAGCAGTTCTTC. The chain is built from TRBV18 and TRBJ2-1, with no clear D. The CDR3 totals 14 residues. The V gene lost 1 base and the J gene lost 6 bases, with 10 bases spanning the gap. CDR1 and CDR2 from the germline V gene are KGHSH and LQKENI.

The DNA of the CDR3 is TGTGCCAGCAGCCCCTCCCCCGGGGGTTTTAATTCACCCCTCCACTTT. Protein sequence: CASSPSPGGFNSPLHF. This rearrangement joins TRBV5-4 to TRBJ1-6; D possibly corresponds to TRBD1 (5 bases). Looked up from germline, CDR1 is SGHNT and CDR2 is YYREEE (reference sequence). This CDR3 contains 16 residues. Trimming removed 4 bases from V and 6 bases from J, with 17 bases in between.